A single sample is the source of the 16 T cell receptor beta chains below, sequenced in a study of regulatory T cells in long-lasting Graves disease. Time point noted: newly diagnosed GD, antithyroid drugs for less than 3 months. The TCR library was prepared using RNA isolated from PBMCs. CDR3-region Arm-PCR and iRepertoire HTBI primers produced the TCR beta libraries. TCRdb fed the multiplex PCR reads into MiXCR, producing one record per CDR3 protein. The sample carries roughly 560,000 distinct CDR3 sequences, roughly 15% recorded once. Separately, the same data were catalogued under a study of T cells in Graves' hyperthyroidism and ophthalmopathy.

The source material was peripheral blood mononuclear cells (PBMCs), sampled at new diagnosis, from a patient treated with antithyroid drugs. The receptors were gathered from a woman aged 35-65 years with Graves disease.

This sequence joins TRBV19 and TRBJ1-2, with D possibly TRBD1 on 6 matching bases. The V gene's germline CDR1 is LNHDA and CDR2 SQIVND (reference sequence). The CDR3 is made up of 12 amino acids. V was trimmed by 0 bases and J by 13 bases, leaving 12 bases between them. The CDR3 spells CASSIEKGGLTF. CDR3 bases: TGTGCCAGTAGTATAGAGAAGGGGGGCCTCACCTTC. The variable domain in full, with the rest retrieved from reference TRBV19 and TRBJ1-2, is DGGITQSPKYLFRKEGQNVTLSCEQNLNHDAMYWYRQDPGQGLRLIYYSQIVNDFQKGDIAEGYSVSREKKESFPLTVTSAQKNPTAFYLCASSIEKGGLTFGSGTRLTVV.

V gene TRBV9 combines with J gene TRBJ2-5, with D perhaps matching TRBD1 or TRBD2 (6 bases each). This CDR3 comprises 14 residues. V was cut by 0 bases and J by 10 bases, with 16 bases left in between. Germline V CDR1 and CDR2: SGDLS, YYNGEE. The CDR3 nucleotides read TGTGCCAGCAGCGTAGGGGCGGGACAACAGTACCAGTACTTC. As protein: CASSVGAGQQYQYF.

The rearrangement links TRBV14 to TRBJ2-7; D gene uncertain. Per the germline V gene, CDR1 is SGHDN and CDR2 is FVKESK. Trimming cost V 0 bases and J 3 bases, with 9 bases left between them. CDR3 length: 14 residues. The CDR3 coding sequence is TGTGCCAGCAGCCAAGAGTGGGGTAACTACGAGCAGTACTTC. It codes for CASSQEWGNYEQYF.

In its sample, this clonotype was seen many times. The chain is built from TRBV20-1 and TRBJ1-1; D is uncertain. The germline CDR1 and CDR2 sequences are DFQATT and SNEGSKA (reference sequence). V lost 6 bases and J 4 bases, leaving 12 bases between the germline ends. The CDR3 extends over 12 amino acids. The CDR3 nucleotides are TGCAGTGCCAAATCCGTGCTCACTGAAGCTTTCTTT. Protein product: CSAKSVLTEAFF.

The rearrangement uses TRBV5-1 and TRBJ2-7; D is possibly TRBD2 (6 bases). Germline V CDR1 and CDR2: SGHRS, YFSETQ. V was shortened by 0 bases and J by 6 bases, with 10 bases between the two germline ends. The length of the CDR3 is 13 residues. In nucleotides, the CDR3 is TGCGCCAGCAGCTTGGGCGGGGACGGCGAGCAGTACTTC. Encoded protein: CASSLGGDGEQYF.

The V call is TRBV19, the J call TRBJ2-3; TRBD2 agrees at 11 bases. CDR3 length: 15 residues. V dropped 10 bases and J dropped 1; count of bases not matched to a gene: 7. Germline CDR1 LNHDA, CDR2 SQIVND (reference sequence). The CDR3 loop reads CATKPGLAGTDTQYF. The CDR3 nucleotides read TGTGCCACTAAACCGGGACTAGCGGGCACAGATACGCAGTATTTT.

The sample holds many counts of this clonotype. CDR3 amino acids: CASSLTGPGELFF. Here the CDR3 DNA reads TGTGCCAGCAGCTTAACAGGGCCCGGGGAGCTGTTTTTT. The chain combines TRBV7-2 with TRBJ2-2; perhaps TRBD1 as D (6 bases). Germline V gives CDR1 SGHTA, CDR2 FQGNSA. V was clipped by 2 bases and J by 6 bases, with 7 bases between them. The CDR3 consists of 13 residues.

This chain joins TRBV19 and TRBJ1-2; D perhaps matches TRBD1 (6 bases). Trimming removed 5 bases from V and 4 bases from J, with 17 bases in between. CDR1 LNHDA and CDR2 SQIVND come from the germline V gene (reference sequence). CDR3 length: 15 residues. The CDR3 protein is CASSPATGLGYGYTF. The CDR3 nucleotides are TGTGCCAGTAGTCCAGCTACAGGGCTTGGCTATGGCTACACCTTC.

The rearrangement links TRBV5-8 to TRBJ1-1; no definite D call. This CDR3 contains 15 residues. V shed 4 bases and J shed 0 bases, with 13 bases lying between them. Germline values: CDR1 SGHTS, CDR2 YDEGEE. The chain's CDR3 is CASSRRPWVNTEAFF. CDR3 coding DNA: TGTGCCAGCAGCCGGCGGCCTTGGGTGAACACTGAAGCTTTCTTT.

The V gene is TRBV18, the J gene TRBJ2-2; D is possibly TRBD1 or TRBD2 (5 bases each). Germline V gene sequence: CDR1 KGHSH, CDR2 LQKENI. This CDR3 region has 15 residues. V was shortened by 6 bases and J by 3 bases, with 14 bases between the two germline ends. The CDR3 bases are TGTGCCAGCTCTCCCGGGACCTGGGACACCGGGGAGCTGTTTTTT. Its translation: CASSPGTWDTGELFF.

This clonotype was found many times. This rearrangement joins TRBV3-1 to TRBJ1-2, with 12 bases matching TRBD1. The CDR3 has 16 amino acids. V was pared by 3 bases and J by 6 bases, with 8 bases of the junction left unmatched. Per germline, CDR1 LGHDT and CDR2 YNNKEL (reference sequence). DNA of the CDR3: TGTGCCAGCAGCCATTACCCGGGACAGGGGGCGGATGGCTACACCTTC. Residues: CASSHYPGQGADGYTF.

This clonotype was observed many times. The J gene is TRBJ2-1, the V gene TRBV5-6; 14 nucleotides match TRBD2. The end of the DNA is better explained by TRBJ2-5, so the J call may be wrong. This CDR3 has 16 residues. Looked up from germline, CDR1 is SGHDT and CDR2 is YYEEEE. The CDR3 loop reads CASSLEGLAGVATQYF. The CDR3 DNA follows: TGTGCCAGCAGCTTGGAGGGACTAGCGGGGGTGGCGACCCAGTACTTC.

V gene TRBV15 combines with J gene TRBJ2-7; 12 bases line up with TRBD1. Germline-derived CDR1 and CDR2 are LNHNV and YYDKDF (reference sequence). Losses at the gene ends were 5 bases for V and 5 bases for J; bases not matched to a gene: 7. There are 15 residues in the CDR3. CDR3 in amino acids: CATSPRGQGANEQYF. The CDR3 nucleotides read TGTGCCACCAGCCCGCGGGGACAGGGGGCTAACGAGCAGTACTTC.

This rearrangement joins TRBV6-1 to TRBJ1-5, with unresolved D. The CDR3 has 14 amino acids. V gave up 5 bases and J gave up 4 bases, with 12 bases separating them. Germline V gives CDR1 MNHNS, CDR2 SASEGT. The CDR3 reads CASSTYELNQPQHF. The DNA for the CDR3 is TGTGCCAGCAGTACCTATGAGCTTAATCAGCCCCAGCATTTT.

The table lists this clonotype with a few counts. The CDR3 loop reads CASSEEVRGASPLHF. The CDR3 DNA follows: TGTGCCAGCAGTGAAGAGGTCAGGGGGGCTTCACCCCTCCACTTT. The V and J genes are TRBV6-1 and TRBJ1-6, with TRBD1 matching 7 bases. CDR1 and CDR2 from the germline V gene are MNHNS and SASEGT. The CDR3 covers 15 residues. J gave up 9 bases and V 1 base, and 6 bases lay outside the gene matches.

This clonotype was seen more than once but under ten times. The V gene is TRBV14, the J gene TRBJ1-2, with D possibly being TRBD1 (5 bases). Trimming cost V 1 base and J 8 bases, with 11 bases left between them. The germline V gene has CDR1 SGHDN and CDR2 FVKESK. The CDR3 is 13 amino acids. CDR3 nucleotide sequence: TGTGCCAGCAGCCAAGTAGGCAGGGACGGCTACACCTTC. This codes for CASSQVGRDGYTF.